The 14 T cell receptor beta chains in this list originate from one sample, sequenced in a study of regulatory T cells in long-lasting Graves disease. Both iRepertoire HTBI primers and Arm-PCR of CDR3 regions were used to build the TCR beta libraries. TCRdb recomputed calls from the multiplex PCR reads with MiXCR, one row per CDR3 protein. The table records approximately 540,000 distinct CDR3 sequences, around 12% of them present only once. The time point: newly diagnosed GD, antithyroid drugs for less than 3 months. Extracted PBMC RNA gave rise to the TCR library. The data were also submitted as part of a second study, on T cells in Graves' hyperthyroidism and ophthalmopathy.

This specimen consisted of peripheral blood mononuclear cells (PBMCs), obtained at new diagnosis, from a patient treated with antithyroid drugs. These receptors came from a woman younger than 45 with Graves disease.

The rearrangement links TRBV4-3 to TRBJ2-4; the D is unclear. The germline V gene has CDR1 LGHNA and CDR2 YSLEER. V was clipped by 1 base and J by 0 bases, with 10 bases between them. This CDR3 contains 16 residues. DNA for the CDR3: TGCGCCAGCAGCCAAGGCCCCAACCTAGCCAAAAACATTCAGTACTTC. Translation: CASSQGPNLAKNIQYF.

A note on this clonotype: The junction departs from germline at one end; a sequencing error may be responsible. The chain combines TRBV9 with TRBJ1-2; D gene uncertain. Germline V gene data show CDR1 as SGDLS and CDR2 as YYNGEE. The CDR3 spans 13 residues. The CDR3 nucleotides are TGTGCCAACAGCGTAGGCAGGTCCTACGGCTACACCTTC. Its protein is CANSVGRSYGYTF.

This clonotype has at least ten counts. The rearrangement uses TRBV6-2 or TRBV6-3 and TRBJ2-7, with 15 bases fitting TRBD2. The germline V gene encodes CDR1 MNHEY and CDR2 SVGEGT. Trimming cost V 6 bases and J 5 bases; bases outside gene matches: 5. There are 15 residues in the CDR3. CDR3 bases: TGTGCCAGCAGCTCGGGACTAGCGGGAGGTCACGAGCAGTACTTC. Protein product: CASSSGLAGGHEQYF.

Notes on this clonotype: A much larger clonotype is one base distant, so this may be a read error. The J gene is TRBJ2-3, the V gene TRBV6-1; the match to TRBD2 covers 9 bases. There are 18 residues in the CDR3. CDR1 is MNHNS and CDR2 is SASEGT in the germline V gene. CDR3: CASSEGMISGSDKDTLYF. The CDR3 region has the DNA TGTGCCAGCAGTGAAGGGATGATTAGCGGGAGTGATAAGGATACGCTGTATTTT.

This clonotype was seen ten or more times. CDR3 in DNA: TGTGCCAGTAGTATAGTGACGGGACAGGCGGCGGGCTACACCTTC. Translated: CASSIVTGQAAGYTF. The chain recombines TRBV19 with TRBJ1-2; 8 nucleotides match TRBD1. This CDR3 contains 15 residues. The germline V gene has CDR1 LNHDA and CDR2 SQIVND (reference sequence). V shed 1 base and J 8 bases; nucleotides not matched to a gene: 9.

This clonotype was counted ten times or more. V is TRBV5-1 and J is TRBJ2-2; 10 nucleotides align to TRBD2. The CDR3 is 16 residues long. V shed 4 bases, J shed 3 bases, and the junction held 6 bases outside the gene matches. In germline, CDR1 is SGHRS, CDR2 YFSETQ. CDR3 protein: CASSKLAGFDTGELFF. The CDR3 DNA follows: TGCGCCAGCAGCAAACTAGCGGGATTTGACACCGGGGAGCTGTTTTTT. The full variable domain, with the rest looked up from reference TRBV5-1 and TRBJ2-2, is KAGVTQTPRYLIKTRGQQVTLSCSPISGHRSVSWYQQTPGQGLQFLFEYFSETQRNKGNFPGRFSGRQFSNSRSEMNVSTLELGDSALYLCASSKLAGFDTGELFFGEGSRLTVL.

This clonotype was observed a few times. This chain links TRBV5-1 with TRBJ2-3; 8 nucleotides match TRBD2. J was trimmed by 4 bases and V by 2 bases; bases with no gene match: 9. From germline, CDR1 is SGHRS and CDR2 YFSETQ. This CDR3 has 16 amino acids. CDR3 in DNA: TGCGCCAGCAGCTTATATACGGGAGCGGGGGCAGATACGCAGTATTTT. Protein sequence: CASSLYTGAGADTQYF.

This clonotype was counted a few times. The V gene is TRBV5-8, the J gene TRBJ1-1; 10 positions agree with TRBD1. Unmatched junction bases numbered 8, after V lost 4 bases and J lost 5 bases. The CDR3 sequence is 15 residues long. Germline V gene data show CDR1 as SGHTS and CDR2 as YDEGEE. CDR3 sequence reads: CASSRGQGVRTEAFF. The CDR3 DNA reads TGTGCCAGCAGCCGTGGACAGGGGGTCCGAACTGAAGCTTTCTTT.

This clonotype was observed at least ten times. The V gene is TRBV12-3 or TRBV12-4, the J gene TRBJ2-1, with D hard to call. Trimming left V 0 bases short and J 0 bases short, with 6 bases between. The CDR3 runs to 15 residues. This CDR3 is CASSLAGRSYNEQFF. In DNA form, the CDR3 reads TGTGCCAGCAGTTTAGCAGGCCGCTCCTACAATGAGCAGTTCTTC.

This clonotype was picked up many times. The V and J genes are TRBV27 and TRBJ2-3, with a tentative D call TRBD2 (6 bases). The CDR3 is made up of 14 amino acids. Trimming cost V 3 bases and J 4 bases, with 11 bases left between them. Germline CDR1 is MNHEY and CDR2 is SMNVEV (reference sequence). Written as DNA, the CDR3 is TGTGCCAGCAGTTTTCCTGGAGGGCCAGATACGCAGTATTTT. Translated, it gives CASSFPGGPDTQYF.

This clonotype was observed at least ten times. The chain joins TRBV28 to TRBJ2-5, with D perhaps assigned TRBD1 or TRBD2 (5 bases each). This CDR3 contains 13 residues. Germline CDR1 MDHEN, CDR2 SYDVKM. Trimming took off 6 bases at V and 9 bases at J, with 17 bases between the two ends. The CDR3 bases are TGTGCCAGCAGACGGGGTGGTTCGGGACCCCAGTACTTC. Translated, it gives CASRRGGSGPQYF.

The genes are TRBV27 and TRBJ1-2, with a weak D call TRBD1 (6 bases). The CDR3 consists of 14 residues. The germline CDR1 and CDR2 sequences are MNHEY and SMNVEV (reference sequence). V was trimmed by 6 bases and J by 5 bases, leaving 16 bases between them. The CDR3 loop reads CASSLQGREYGYTF. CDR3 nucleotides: TGTGCCAGCAGCCTACAGGGACGTGAATATGGCTACACCTTC.

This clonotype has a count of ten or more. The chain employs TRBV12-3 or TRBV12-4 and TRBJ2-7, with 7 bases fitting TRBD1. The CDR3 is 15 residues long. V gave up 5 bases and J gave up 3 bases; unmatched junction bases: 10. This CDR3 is CASSLHLTGLYEQYF. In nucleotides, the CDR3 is TGTGCCAGCAGTCTCCATCTGACAGGGCTCTACGAGCAGTACTTC.

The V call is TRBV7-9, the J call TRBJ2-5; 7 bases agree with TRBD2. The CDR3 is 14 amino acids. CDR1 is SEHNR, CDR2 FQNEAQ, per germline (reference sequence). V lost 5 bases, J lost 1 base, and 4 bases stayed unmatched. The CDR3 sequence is CASSLGTIQETQYF. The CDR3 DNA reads TGTGCCAGCAGCCTAGGGACTATCCAAGAGACCCAGTACTTC.